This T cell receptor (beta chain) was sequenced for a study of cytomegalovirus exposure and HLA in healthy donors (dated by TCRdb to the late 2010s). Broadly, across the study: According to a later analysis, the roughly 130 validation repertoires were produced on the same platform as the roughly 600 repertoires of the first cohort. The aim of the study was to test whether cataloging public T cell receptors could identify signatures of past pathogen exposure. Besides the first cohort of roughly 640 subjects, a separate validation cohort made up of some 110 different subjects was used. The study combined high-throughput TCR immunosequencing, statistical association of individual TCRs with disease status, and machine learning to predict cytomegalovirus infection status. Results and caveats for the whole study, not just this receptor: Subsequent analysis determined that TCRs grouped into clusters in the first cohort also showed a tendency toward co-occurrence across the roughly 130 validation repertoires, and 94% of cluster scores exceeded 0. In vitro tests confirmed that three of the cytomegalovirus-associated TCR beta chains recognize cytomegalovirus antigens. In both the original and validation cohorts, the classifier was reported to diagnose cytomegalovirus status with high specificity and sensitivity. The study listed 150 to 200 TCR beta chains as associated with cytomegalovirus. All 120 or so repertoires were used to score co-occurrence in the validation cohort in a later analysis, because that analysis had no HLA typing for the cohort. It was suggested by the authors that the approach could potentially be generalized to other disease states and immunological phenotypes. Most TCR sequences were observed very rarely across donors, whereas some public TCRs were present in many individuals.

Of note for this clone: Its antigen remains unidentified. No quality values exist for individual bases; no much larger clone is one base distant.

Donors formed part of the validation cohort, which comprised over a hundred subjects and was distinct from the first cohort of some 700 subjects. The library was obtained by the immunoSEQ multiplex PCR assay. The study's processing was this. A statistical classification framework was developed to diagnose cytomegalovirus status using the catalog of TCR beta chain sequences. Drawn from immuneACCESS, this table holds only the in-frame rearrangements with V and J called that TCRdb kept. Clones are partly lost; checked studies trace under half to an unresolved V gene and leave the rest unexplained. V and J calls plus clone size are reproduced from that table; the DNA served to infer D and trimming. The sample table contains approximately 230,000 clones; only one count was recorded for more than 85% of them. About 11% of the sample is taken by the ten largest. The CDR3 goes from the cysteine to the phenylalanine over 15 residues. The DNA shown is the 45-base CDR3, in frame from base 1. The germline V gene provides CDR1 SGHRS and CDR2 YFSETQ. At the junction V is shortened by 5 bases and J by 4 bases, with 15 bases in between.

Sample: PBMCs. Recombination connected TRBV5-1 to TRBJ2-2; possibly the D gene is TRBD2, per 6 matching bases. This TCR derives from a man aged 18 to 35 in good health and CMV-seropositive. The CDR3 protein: CASRQQAEGTGELFF. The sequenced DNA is TGCGCCAGCAGACAACAGGCGGAGGGCACCGGGGAGCTGTTTTTT. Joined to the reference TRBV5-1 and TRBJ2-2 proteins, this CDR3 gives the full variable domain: KAGVTQTPRYLIKTRGQQVTLSCSPISGHRSVSWYQQTPGQGLQFLFEYFSETQRNKGNFPGRFSGRQFSNSRSEMNVSTLELGDSALYLCASRQQAEGTGELFFGEGSRLTVL.